The clone carrying this T cell receptor beta chain occurred a few times. The target antigen is unknown. The germline V gene encodes CDR1 SGHRS and CDR2 YFSETQ. This CDR3 is built from 16 residues. Trimming removed 2 bases at V and 5 bases at J, with 19 bases between. These data originate in a study of shared clonotypes between healthy human individuals. General observations from the study: A reduction in generation probabilities was seen for non-shared clonotypes relative to those shared by all four donors.

In the original processing: In the immunoSEQ data, sequences were junction-only and lacked quality scores, so filtering differed. The method was immunoSEQ multiplex PCR; TCRdb's version includes in-frame clones alone and lacks a portion of them. That table is the source of V, J and clone size, and D and trimming were worked out from the DNA. Of 2 million to 3 million clones listed, approximately 94% were seen once; the top ten hold about 0.38%. This chain links TRBV5-1 with TRBJ1-1; D remains ambiguous. This receptor was taken from a man in his late teens or twenties in good health. Some clones in this sample may be carry-over from other donors' samples. The material sequenced was naive CD4+ T cells from PBMCs. Subset meaning: CD45RA+ positively selected. CDR3 bases: TGCGCCAGCAGCTTAATCCCCGCCGGGAGGGAAACTGAAGCTTTCTTT. This encodes CASSLIPAGRETEAFF.